What follows are 5 T cell receptor beta chains derived from one specimen sequenced in a study of T cells after yellow fever vaccination. From the 5' RACE reads, TCRdb called clonotypes with MiXCR, one entry per CDR3 protein. The sample contains some 97,000 distinct CDR3 sequences, around 5.8% of which appear only once. This material consisted of CD8+ T cells sorted from PBMCs, taken 10 days after the yellow fever booster vaccination. These receptors were collected from a man aged 18 to 29 who received the YFV17D yellow fever vaccine.

The J gene is TRBJ2-5, the V gene TRBV15; a weak D match, TRBD1 (5 bases). Germline CDR1 LNHNV, CDR2 YYDKDF (reference sequence). There are 15 residues in the CDR3. V was trimmed by 5 bases and J by 0 bases, leaving 13 bases between them. The CDR3 here is CATSHTETDQETQYF. The DNA for the CDR3 is TGTGCCACCAGCCATACTGAGACAGACCAAGAGACCCAGTACTTC.

This clonotype was counted a few times. The chain has TRBV5-1 and TRBJ2-7, with D perhaps given as TRBD1 or TRBD2 (6 bases each). CDR3 size: 14 residues. From germline, CDR1 is SGHRS and CDR2 YFSETQ. V gave up 4 bases and J gave up 0 bases, with 11 bases separating them. CDR3 DNA sequence: TGCGCCAGCAGCCCAGGGGACTCCTCCTACGAGCAGTACGTC. Translating it yields CASSPGDSSYEQYV.

This clonotype appeared a few times. This sequence joins TRBV6-5 and TRBJ1-4; D is unclear. Germline CDR1 and CDR2: MNHEY and SVGAGI. V was trimmed by 4 bases and J by 4 bases, leaving 10 bases between them. The CDR3 is made up of 14 amino acids. This CDR3 reads CASSSRRNNEKLFF. The CDR3 region has the DNA TGTGCCAGCAGTTCCCGCAGGAATAATGAAAAACTGTTTTTT.

The sample holds a few counts of this clonotype. V is TRBV9 and J is TRBJ1-2, with D possibly TRBD1 on 6 matching bases. Trimming shortened V by 4 bases and J by 8 bases, and 12 bases separated the two germline ends. This CDR3 has 12 amino acids. CDR1 is SGDLS, CDR2 YYNGEE, per germline. CDR3 in DNA: TGTGCCAGCAGCCCCGGAGGGGGGGGCTACACCTTC. Translated, it gives CASSPGGGGYTF.

This clonotype appeared a few times. The gene calls are TRBV4-3 and TRBJ1-2; the D is unclear. Trimming pared 0 bases from V and 8 bases from J, leaving 10 bases between. Germline loops: CDR1 LGHNA, CDR2 YSLEER. There are 13 residues in the CDR3. CDR3 protein: CASSQENIKGYTF. The CDR3 nucleotides read TGCGCCAGCAGCCAAGAAAATATTAAGGGCTACACCTTC.